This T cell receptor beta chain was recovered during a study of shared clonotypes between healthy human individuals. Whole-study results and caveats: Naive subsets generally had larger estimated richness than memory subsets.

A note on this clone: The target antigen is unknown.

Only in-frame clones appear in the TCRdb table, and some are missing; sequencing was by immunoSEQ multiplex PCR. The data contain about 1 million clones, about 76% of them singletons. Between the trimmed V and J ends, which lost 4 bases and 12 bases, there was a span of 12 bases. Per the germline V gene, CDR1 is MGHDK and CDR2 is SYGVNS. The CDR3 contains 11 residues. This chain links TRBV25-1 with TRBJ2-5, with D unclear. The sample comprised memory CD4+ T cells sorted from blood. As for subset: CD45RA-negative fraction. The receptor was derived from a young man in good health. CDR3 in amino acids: CASSGRAEEYF. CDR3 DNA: TGTGCCAGCAGTGGTAGGGCCGAGGAGTACTTC.